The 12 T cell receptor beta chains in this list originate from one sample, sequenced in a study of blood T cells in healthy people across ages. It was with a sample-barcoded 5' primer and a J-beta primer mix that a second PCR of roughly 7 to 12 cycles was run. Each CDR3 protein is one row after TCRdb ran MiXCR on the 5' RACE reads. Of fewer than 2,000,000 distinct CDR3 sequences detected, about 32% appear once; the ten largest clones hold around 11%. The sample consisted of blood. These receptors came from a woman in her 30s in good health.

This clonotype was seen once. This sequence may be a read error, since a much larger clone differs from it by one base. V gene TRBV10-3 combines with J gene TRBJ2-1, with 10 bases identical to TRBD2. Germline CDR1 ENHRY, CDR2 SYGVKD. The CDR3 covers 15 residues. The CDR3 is CAIRASGSSHNEQFF. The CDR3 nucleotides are TGTGCCATCAGGGCTAGCGGGAGCTCCCACAATGAGCAGTTCTTC.

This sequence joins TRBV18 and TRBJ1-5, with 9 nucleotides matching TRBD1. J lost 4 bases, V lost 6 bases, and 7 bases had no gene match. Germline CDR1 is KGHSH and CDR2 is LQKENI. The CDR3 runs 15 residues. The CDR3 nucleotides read TGTGCCAGCTCCCTCCCTGGGACAGGGAATCAGCCCCAGCATTTT. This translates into CASSLPGTGNQPQHF.

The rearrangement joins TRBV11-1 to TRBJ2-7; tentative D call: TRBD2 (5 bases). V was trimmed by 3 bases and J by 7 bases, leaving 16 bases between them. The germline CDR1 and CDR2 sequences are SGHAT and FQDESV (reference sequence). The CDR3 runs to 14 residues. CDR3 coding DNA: TGTGCCAGCAGCTTTATGAGCGGAGGAAATGAGCAGTACTTC. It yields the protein CASSFMSGGNEQYF.

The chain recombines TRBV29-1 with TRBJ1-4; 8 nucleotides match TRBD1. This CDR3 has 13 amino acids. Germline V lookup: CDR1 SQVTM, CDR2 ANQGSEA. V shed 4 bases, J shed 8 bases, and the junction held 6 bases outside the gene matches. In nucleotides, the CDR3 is TGCAGCGTTGGGACAGGGTTTGGAGAAAAACTGTTTTTT. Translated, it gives CSVGTGFGEKLFF.

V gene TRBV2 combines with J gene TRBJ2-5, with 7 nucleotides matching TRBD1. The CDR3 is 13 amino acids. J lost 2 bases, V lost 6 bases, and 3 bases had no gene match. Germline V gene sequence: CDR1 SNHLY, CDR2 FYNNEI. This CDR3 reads CASSGQAQETQYF. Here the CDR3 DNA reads TGTGCCAGCAGCGGACAGGCACAAGAGACCCAGTACTTC.

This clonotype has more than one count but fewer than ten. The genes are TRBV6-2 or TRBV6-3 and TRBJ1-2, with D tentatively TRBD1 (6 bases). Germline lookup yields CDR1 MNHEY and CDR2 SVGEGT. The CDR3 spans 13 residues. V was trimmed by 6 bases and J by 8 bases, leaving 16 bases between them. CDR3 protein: CASRSTGYRGYTF. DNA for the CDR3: TGTGCCAGCAGATCAACAGGGTACCGCGGCTACACCTTC.

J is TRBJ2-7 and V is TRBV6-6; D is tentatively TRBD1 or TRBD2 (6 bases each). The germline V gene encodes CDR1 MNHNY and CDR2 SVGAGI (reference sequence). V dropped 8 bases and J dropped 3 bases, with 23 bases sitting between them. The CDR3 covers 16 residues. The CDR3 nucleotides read TGTGCCAGCCAAAAAGGGGGGAGAATGGATCGCTACGAGCAGTACTTC. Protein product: CASQKGGRMDRYEQYF.

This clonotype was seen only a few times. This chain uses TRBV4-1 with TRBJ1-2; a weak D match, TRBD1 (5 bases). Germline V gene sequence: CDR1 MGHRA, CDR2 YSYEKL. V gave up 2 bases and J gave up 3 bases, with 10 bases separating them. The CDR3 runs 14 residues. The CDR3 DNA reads TGCGCCAGCAGCCAACAACTAGGGGACTATGGCTACACCTTC. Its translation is CASSQQLGDYGYTF.

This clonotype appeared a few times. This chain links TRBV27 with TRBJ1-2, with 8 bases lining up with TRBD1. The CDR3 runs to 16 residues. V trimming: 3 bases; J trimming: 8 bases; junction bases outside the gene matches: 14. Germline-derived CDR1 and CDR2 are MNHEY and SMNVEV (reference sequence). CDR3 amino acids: CASSLTPQGTGLGYTF. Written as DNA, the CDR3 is TGTGCCAGCAGTTTGACCCCGCAAGGGACAGGCCTGGGCTACACCTTC.

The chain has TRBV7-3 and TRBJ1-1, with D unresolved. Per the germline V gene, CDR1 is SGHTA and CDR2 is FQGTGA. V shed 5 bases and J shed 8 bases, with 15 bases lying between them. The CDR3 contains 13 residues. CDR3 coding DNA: TGTGCCAGCAGCCCCCGCAGGCCTAGGGAAGCTTTCTTT. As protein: CASSPRRPREAFF.

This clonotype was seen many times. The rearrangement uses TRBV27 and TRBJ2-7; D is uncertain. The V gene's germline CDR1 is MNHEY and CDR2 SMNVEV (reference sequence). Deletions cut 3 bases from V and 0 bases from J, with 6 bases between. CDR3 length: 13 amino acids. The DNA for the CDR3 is TGTGCCAGCAGTTTGTTCTACTCCTACGAGCAGTACTTC. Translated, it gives CASSLFYSYEQYF.

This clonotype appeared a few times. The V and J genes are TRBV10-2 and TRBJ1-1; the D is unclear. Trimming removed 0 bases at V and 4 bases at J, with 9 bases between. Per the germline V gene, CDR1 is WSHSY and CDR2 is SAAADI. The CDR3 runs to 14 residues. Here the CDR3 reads CASSESTAGTEAFF. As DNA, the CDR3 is TGCGCCAGCAGTGAGTCGACCGCCGGCACTGAAGCTTTCTTT.